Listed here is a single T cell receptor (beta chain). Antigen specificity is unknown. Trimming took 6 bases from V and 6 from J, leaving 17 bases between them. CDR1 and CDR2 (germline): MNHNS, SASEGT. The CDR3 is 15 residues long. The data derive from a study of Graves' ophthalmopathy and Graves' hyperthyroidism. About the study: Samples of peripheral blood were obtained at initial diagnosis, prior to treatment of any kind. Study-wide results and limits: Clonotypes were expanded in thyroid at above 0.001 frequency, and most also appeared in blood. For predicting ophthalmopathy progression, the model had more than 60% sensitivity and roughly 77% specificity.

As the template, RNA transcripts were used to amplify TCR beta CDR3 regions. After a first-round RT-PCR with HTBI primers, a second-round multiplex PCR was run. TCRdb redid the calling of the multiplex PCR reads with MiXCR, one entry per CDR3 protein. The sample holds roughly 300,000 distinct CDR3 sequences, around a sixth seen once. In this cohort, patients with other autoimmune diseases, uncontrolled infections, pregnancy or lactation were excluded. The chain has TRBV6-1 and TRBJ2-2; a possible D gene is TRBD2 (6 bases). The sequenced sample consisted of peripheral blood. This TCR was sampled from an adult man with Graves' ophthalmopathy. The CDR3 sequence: CASSGGTASAGELFF. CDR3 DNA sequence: TGTGCCAGCAGCGGCGGGACGGCTAGCGCCGGGGAGCTGTTTTTT.